Presented here are 29 T cell receptor beta chains from one specimen sequenced in a study of OX40 agonist ivuxolimab in advanced cancers. Data came from immunoSEQ multiplex PCR; TCRdb stores just in-frame clones and leaves some out. The data show approximately 99,000 clones, roughly 90% seen once. The sequencing used CD4+ or CD8+ T cells sorted from blood, collected in a trial of the OX40 agonist ivuxolimab. These receptors originate from an adult with an advanced solid tumor such as melanoma, head and neck, liver or kidney cancer.

The chain couples TRBV5-1 to TRBJ2-7; TRBD1 is a possible D gene (5 bases). Trimming left V 2 bases short and J 5 bases short, with 5 bases between. This CDR3 has 11 amino acids. Germline loops: CDR1 SGHRS, CDR2 YFSETQ. The CDR3 loop is CASSLGDEQYF. Here the CDR3 DNA reads TGCGCCAGCAGCTTAGGGGACGAGCAGTACTTC. The variable domain in full, with the rest retrieved from reference TRBV5-1 and TRBJ2-7, is KAGVTQTPRYLIKTRGQQVTLSCSPISGHRSVSWYQQTPGQGLQFLFEYFSETQRNKGNFPGRFSGRQFSNSRSEMNVSTLELGDSALYLCASSLGDEQYFGPGTRLTVT.

This clone was detected once. J is TRBJ2-1 and V is TRBV9; 8 positions match TRBD2. CDR3 length equals 14 residues. The V and J ends lost 2 bases and 8 bases, in that order; junction bases with no gene match: 6. Germline CDR1 SGDLS, CDR2 YYNGEE. The CDR3 DNA follows: TGTGCCAGCAGCGTTACGGGAGGGCCCTATGAGCAGTTCTTC. Its protein product is CASSVTGGPYEQFF.

This sequence joins TRBV5-1 and TRBJ2-1, with TRBD1 identical over 8 bases. CDR3 size: 14 residues. V gave up 2 bases and J gave up 3 bases; unmatched junction bases: 1. Germline loops: CDR1 SGHRS, CDR2 YFSETQ. The CDR3 DNA follows: TGCGCCAGCAGCTTACAGGGGGTCTACAATGAGCAGTTCTTC. This encodes CASSLQGVYNEQFF.

The CDR3, as DNA: TGTGCCAGCAGTTCCCTGGACGGTGAAGCTTTCTTT. This gives the protein CASSSLDGEAFF. This sequence joins TRBV6-1 and TRBJ1-1; D not certain. The germline V gene encodes CDR1 MNHNS and CDR2 SASEGT. The ends were cut back, 5 bases at V and 7 bases at J, with 11 bases in the middle. This CDR3 comprises 12 residues.

V gene TRBV4-1 combines with J gene TRBJ2-7; D ambiguous. With 0 bases removed from V and 6 bases from J, the gap between germline ends came to 9 bases. Germline V gene lookup returns CDR1 MGHRA and CDR2 YSYEKL. This CDR3 has 13 amino acids. CDR3 sequence: CASSQDVGGEQYF. CDR3 DNA sequence: TGCGCCAGCAGCCAAGATGTAGGTGGCGAGCAGTACTTC.

This clone was found once. The V call is TRBV4-2, the J call TRBJ1-5; D is ambiguous. This CDR3 comprises 15 residues. The V and J ends lost 0 bases and 5 bases respectively, with 11 bases between them. Germline CDR1 reads LGHNA; CDR2 reads YNFKEQ. The CDR3 DNA reads TGTGCCAGCAGCCAAGATCGGAGGGCGGATCAGCCCCAGCATTTT. This sequence encodes CASSQDRRADQPQHF.

The chain carries TRBV30 and TRBJ1-6; D may be TRBD1 (5 bases). Germline CDR1 reads GTSNPN; CDR2 reads SVGIG (reference sequence). Between the trimmed V and J ends, which lost 4 bases and 9 bases, there was a span of 16 bases. The CDR3 is 14 residues long. The CDR3 DNA is TGTGCCTGGATGCTAGGGGTGGTGGGTTCACCCCTCCACTTT. Its protein is CAWMLGVVGSPLHF.

The chain couples TRBV30 to TRBJ2-1, with 7 bases aligning to TRBD2. Germline V gene sequence: CDR1 GTSNPN, CDR2 SVGIG (reference sequence). The CDR3 covers 15 residues. Trimming at V came to 3 bases and at J to 10 bases, leaving 15 bases not matched to a gene. The chain's CDR3 is CAWRGRGVLSGEQFF. In DNA form, the CDR3 reads TGTGCCTGGAGGGGACGGGGGGTCCTCTCGGGAGAGCAGTTCTTC.

V gene TRBV7-6 combines with J gene TRBJ1-4; unclear D gene. Trimming pared 1 base from V and 8 bases from J, leaving 11 bases between. The germline CDR1 and CDR2 sequences are SGHVS and FNYEAQ. CDR3 length: 14 residues. The CDR3 bases are TGTGCCAGCAGCTTAGTTATGCTTCCCGAAAAACTGTTTTTT. It codes for CASSLVMLPEKLFF.

This clone was seen just once. V and J are TRBV5-1 and TRBJ1-4; D is unclear. The CDR3 consists of 15 residues. Germline-derived CDR1 and CDR2 are SGHRS and YFSETQ. Trimming took 4 bases from V and 0 from J, leaving 10 bases between them. The CDR3 is CASSLEGATNEKLFF. In DNA, the CDR3 is TGCGCCAGCAGCCTGGAGGGTGCAACTAATGAAAAACTGTTTTTT.

The CDR3, as DNA: TGCGCCAGCAGCTTGGGGACCACTAGCGGGAGCGCCGATGAGCAGTTCTTC. Translating gives CASSLGTTSGSADEQFF. The J gene is TRBJ2-1, the V gene TRBV5-1, with TRBD2 identical over 11 bases. The CDR3 has 17 amino acids. Germline CDR1 SGHRS, CDR2 YFSETQ. V shed 0 bases and J 8 bases; nucleotides not matched to a gene: 10.

This chain joins TRBV5-4 and TRBJ2-3; no clear D gene. CDR3 length: 12 residues. The V end lost 4 bases, the J end lost 5 bases, and 8 bases lay between the germline ends. Germline CDR1 reads SGHNT; CDR2 reads YYREEE (reference sequence). The CDR3 sequence: CASSTPGDTQYF. In DNA, the CDR3 is TGTGCCAGCAGCACTCCGGGAGATACGCAGTATTTT.

The J gene is TRBJ2-1, the V gene TRBV7-9; D is uncertain. V was trimmed by 1 base and J by 2 bases, leaving 9 bases between them. The germline V gene has CDR1 SEHNR and CDR2 FQNEAQ (reference sequence). The CDR3 covers 15 residues. As DNA, the CDR3 is TGTGCCAGCAGCTTAGAAACGGTTACCTACAATGAGCAGTTCTTC. Protein: CASSLETVTYNEQFF.

This clone occurred once. The CDR3 nucleotides are TGTGCCAGCAGTTACTCGTTAAACACCGGGGAGCTGTTTTTT. It translates to CASSYSLNTGELFF. This sequence joins TRBV6-5 and TRBJ2-2; D remains ambiguous. The germline V gene has CDR1 MNHEY and CDR2 SVGAGI. The CDR3 contains 14 residues. V was pared by 0 bases and J by 2 bases, with 4 bases between.

The rearrangement uses TRBV29-1 and TRBJ1-5; TRBD1 is a possible D gene (6 bases). The CDR3 has 13 residues. Trimming left V 5 bases short and J 3 bases short, with 11 bases between. The V gene's germline CDR1 is SQVTM and CDR2 ANQGSEA. The CDR3 sequence is CSVQTGSNQPQHF. DNA for the CDR3: TGCAGCGTTCAGACAGGTTCCAATCAGCCCCAGCATTTT.

This clone was seen a single time. The chain links TRBV19 to TRBJ2-7; 7 bases match TRBD2. This CDR3 is built from 20 residues. The V gene end was trimmed by 4 bases and the J gene end by 0 bases; junction bases not matched to a gene: 21. CDR1 LNHDA and CDR2 SQIVND come from the germline V gene (reference sequence). CDR3 DNA sequence: TGTGCCAGTAGTAGGGATGGGCACTCGGTCGACAGCGGGGACTCCTACGAGCAGTACTTC. This translates into CASSRDGHSVDSGDSYEQYF.

This chain's CDR3 is CASSVVGTGGGTGELFF. DNA of the CDR3: TGTGCCAGCAGCGTCGTCGGGACAGGGGGTGGGACCGGGGAGCTGTTTTTT. The V call is TRBV9, the J call TRBJ2-2; 11 nucleotides agree with TRBD1. Germline trimming cut 2 bases from V and 5 bases from J; bases unmatched to any gene: 8. This CDR3 region has 17 residues. The germline V gene encodes CDR1 SGDLS and CDR2 YYNGEE.

The chain joins TRBV30 to TRBJ2-7; TRBD2 aligns across 7 bases. Germline lookup yields CDR1 GTSNPN and CDR2 SVGIG (reference sequence). The CDR3 has 14 amino acids. The ends lost 2 bases at V and 6 bases at J; junction bases unmatched: 10. The CDR3 here is CAWSTGGEMAEQYF. The CDR3 DNA reads as TGTGCCTGGAGTACTGGGGGGGAGATGGCCGAGCAGTACTTC. Drawing the rest from reference TRBV30 and TRBJ2-7, the complete variable domain is SQTIHQWPATLVQPVGSPLSLECTVEGTSNPNLYWYRQAAGRGLQLLFYSVGIGQISSEVPQNLSASRPQDRQFILSSKKLLLSDSGFYLCAWSTGGEMAEQYFGPGTRLTVT.

The gene calls are TRBV7-4 and TRBJ2-7; TRBD2 matches 10 bases. CDR1 and CDR2 (germline): SGHVT, SQSDAQ. The CDR3 sequence is 17 residues long. The junction had 13 bases not matched to a gene; V was cut back by 1 base and J by 7 bases. This chain's CDR3 is CASSLEVCLAGVGEQYF. CDR3 nucleotides: TGTGCCAGCAGCTTAGAGGTGTGTCTAGCGGGAGTCGGAGAGCAGTACTTC.

J is TRBJ2-7 and V is TRBV11-3; D might be TRBD1 (6 bases). V dropped 5 bases and J dropped 1 base, with 15 bases sitting between them. The CDR3 has 15 residues. The germline gives CDR1 SGHNT, CDR2 YENEEA. The CDR3: CASSVTTTGSYEQYF. The CDR3 nucleotides read TGTGCCAGCAGCGTGACCACAACAGGGTCCTACGAGCAGTACTTC.

The chain joins TRBV6-5 to TRBJ1-1; tentatively, D is TRBD1 (5 bases). The length of the CDR3 is 13 residues. Germline assignment: CDR1 MNHEY and CDR2 SVGAGI. Trimming pared 5 bases from V and 1 base from J, leaving 8 bases between. Here the CDR3 reads CASSMTANTEAFF. The CDR3 region has the DNA TGTGCCAGCAGTATGACAGCGAACACTGAAGCTTTCTTT.

The chain links TRBV2 to TRBJ1-1; D is unclear. There are 13 residues in the CDR3. With 2 bases removed from V and 0 bases from J, the gap between germline ends came to 4 bases. CDR1 and CDR2 (germline): SNHLY, FYNNEI. DNA of the CDR3: TGTGCCAGCAGTGAATCGTTGAACACTGAAGCTTTCTTT. This sequence encodes CASSESLNTEAFF.

The rearrangement joins TRBV6-5 to TRBJ2-7, with no clear D. V lost 6 bases to trimming and J lost 0 bases, with 15 bases between them. The CDR3 is 15 residues long. Germline CDR1 MNHEY, CDR2 SVGAGI. The CDR3: CASSQDFSSSYEQYF. The CDR3 coding sequence is TGTGCCAGCAGCCAAGACTTTTCGAGCTCCTACGAGCAGTACTTC.

The chain links TRBV19 to TRBJ1-2; D unclear. Between the trimmed V and J ends, which lost 8 bases and 4 bases, there was a span of 14 bases. There are 13 residues in the CDR3. Germline CDR1 LNHDA, CDR2 SQIVND (reference sequence). CDR3 sequence (DNA): TGTGCCAGTCGACCGATCCCCGGCTATGGCTACACCTTC. It encodes CASRPIPGYGYTF.

This sequence joins TRBV6-1 and TRBJ1-1, with 7 bases lining up with TRBD1. There are 15 residues in the CDR3. From germline, CDR1 is MNHNS and CDR2 SASEGT. V shed 6 bases, J shed 3 bases, and the junction held 10 bases outside the gene matches. In DNA form, the CDR3 reads TGTGCCAGCAGCATTAGACAGGGCGGGGACACTGAAGCTTTCTTT. As protein: CASSIRQGGDTEAFF.

V usage is TRBV6-1 and J usage is TRBJ2-3, with TRBD2 matching over 11 bases. V shed 10 bases, J shed 2 bases, and the junction held 8 bases outside the gene matches. Looked up from germline, CDR1 is MNHNS and CDR2 is SASEGT. This CDR3 has 15 amino acids. CDR3 DNA sequence: TGTGCCACACGAGGACTAGCGGGCTTCACAGATACGCAGTATTTT. This translates into CATRGLAGFTDTQYF.

The gene calls are TRBV7-8 and TRBJ2-1; TRBD2 matches 8 bases. This CDR3 contains 17 residues. The germline V gene encodes CDR1 SGHVS and CDR2 FQNEAQ. V lost 5 bases to trimming and J lost 2 bases; unmatched junction nucleotides: 11. CDR3 protein: CASSPTQAGVPYNEQFF. CDR3 coding DNA: TGTGCCAGCAGCCCCACCCAAGCGGGGGTCCCCTACAATGAGCAGTTCTTC.

This chain connects TRBV7-2 to TRBJ2-5; D is possibly TRBD1 (5 bases). Trimming took 2 bases from V and 1 from J, leaving 14 bases between them. The CDR3 loop spans 16 amino acids. The germline V gene encodes CDR1 SGHTA and CDR2 FQGNSA. The CDR3 sequence: CASSLFAGLAQETQYF. The CDR3 coding sequence is TGTGCCAGCAGCTTATTTGCAGGGTTGGCCCAAGAGACCCAGTACTTC.

This clone was found once. This chain connects TRBV5-6 to TRBJ2-5, with TRBD2 identical over 7 bases. The CDR3 spans 14 residues. Germline assignment: CDR1 SGHDT and CDR2 YYEEEE. V shed 2 bases, J shed 4 bases, and the junction held 5 bases outside the gene matches. The CDR3 loop reads CASSFPTSTETQYF. Written as DNA, the CDR3 is TGTGCCAGCAGCTTTCCGACTAGCACAGAGACCCAGTACTTC.